Listed below are T cell receptor beta chains from one sample, sequenced in a study of OX40 agonist ivuxolimab in advanced cancers. TCRdb's copy holds only in-frame clones and misses some; the assay was immunoSEQ multiplex PCR. The data hold around 83,000 clones, with 88% observed a single time. The material was CD4+ or CD8+ T cells sorted from blood, obtained in a trial of the OX40 agonist ivuxolimab. The receptors were gathered from an adult with an advanced solid tumor such as melanoma, head and neck, liver or kidney cancer. The CDR3 runs from the conserved cysteine through the conserved F or W. A D gene is named only where the DNA matches it firmly. The size entry is marked missing in some rows and otherwise reads once, few, many or a size class.

cdr3_aa cdr3_nt clone_size v_call d_call j_call
CASSESAGVGNEQFF TGTGCCAGCAGTGAATCCGCGGGAGTTGGCAATGAGCAGTTCTTC . TRBV6-4 TRBD2 TRBJ2-1
CASTGTGEETQYF TGTGCCAGCACCGGGACAGGGGAAGAGACCCAGTACTTC . TRBV6-6 TRBD1 TRBJ2-5
CASSARQGGGYTF TGCGCCAGCAGTGCGAGGCAGGGCGGGGGCTACACCTTC once TRBV10-2 . TRBJ1-2
CASRVAGGPRETQYF TGTGCCAGCAGGGTAGCGGGAGGGCCGAGGGAGACCCAGTACTTC . TRBV7-9 TRBD2 TRBJ2-5
CASSLGEESVGGYTF TGCGCCAGCAGCTTGGGGGAGGAGTCGGTCGGAGGCTACACCTTC . TRBV5-1 . TRBJ1-2
CAISVRSGRAGDEQFF TGTGCCATCAGCGTAAGAAGCGGGAGGGCCGGGGATGAGCAGTTCTTC . TRBV10-3 TRBD2 TRBJ2-1
CATSRVRDSLNTGELFF TGTGCCACCAGCAGAGTCAGAGACAGTTTGAACACCGGGGAGCTGTTTTTT . TRBV15 . TRBJ2-2
CSAGAREGNEAFF TGCAGCGCCGGGGCCAGGGAGGGGAATGAAGCTTTCTTT . TRBV29-1 . TRBJ1-1
CASSLGSGTQENTEAFF TGCGCCAGCAGCTTGGGTTCGGGGACCCAAGAGAACACTGAAGCTTTCTTT . TRBV5-1 . TRBJ1-1
CAWSVFGAYEQYF TGTGCCTGGAGTGTATTTGGGGCCTACGAGCAGTACTTC . TRBV30 . TRBJ2-7
CASSIQGGGYTF TGTGCCAGCAGCATCCAGGGCGGGGGCTACACCTTC . TRBV7-2 . TRBJ1-2
CASSAGLDTGELFF TGTGCCAGCAGCGCCGGACTAGACACCGGGGAGCTGTTTTTT . TRBV9 TRBD2 TRBJ2-2
CASSRDSKGLDEQFF TGTGCTAGCAGCCGAGACAGCAAGGGCCTGGATGAGCAGTTCTTC . TRBV7-7 . TRBJ2-1
CASSPTLQETQYF TGTGCCAGCAGCCCCACGCTCCAAGAGACCCAGTACTTC . TRBV5-6 . TRBJ2-5
CASSLEGKSTDTQYF TGCGCCAGCAGCTTGGAGGGCAAGAGCACAGATACGCAGTATTTT . TRBV5-1 . TRBJ2-3
CASSSGTSGPSTDTQYF TGCGCCAGCAGCTCTGGGACTAGCGGTCCTAGCACAGATACGCAGTATTTT . TRBV5-1 TRBD2 TRBJ2-3
CASSLSSDTQYF TGTGCCAGCAGTTTATCTAGCGATACGCAGTATTTT . TRBV28 . TRBJ2-3
CSVNRGQDIYTF TGCAGCGTTAACCGGGGACAGGACATCTACACCTTC medium-sized TRBV29-1 TRBD1 TRBJ1-2
CASGELLGACENEQYF TGTGCCAGCGGGGAGCTTTTGGGGGCATGCGAGAACGAGCAGTACTTC . TRBV27 . TRBJ2-7
CASTFGGPQGETQYF TGTGCCAGCACGTTTGGGGGACCTCAGGGAGAGACCCAGTACTTC . TRBV6-6 . TRBJ2-5
CASSRWTRIKETQYF TGTGCCAGCAGCCGGTGGACTAGAATAAAAGAGACCCAGTACTTC . TRBV7-9 TRBD2 TRBJ2-5
CASSGAPGADTQYF TGTGCCAGCTCGGGAGCGCCGGGGGCAGATACGCAGTATTTT . TRBV19 . TRBJ2-3
CASSTPGLGRETQYF TGTGCCAGTAGTACCCCGGGACTAGGCCGAGAGACCCAGTACTTC . TRBV19 TRBD2 TRBJ2-5
CASSLSGQETQYF TGTGCTAGCAGCTTAAGTGGCCAAGAGACCCAGTACTTC once TRBV7-7 . TRBJ2-5
CASSESGLTGSYGYTF TGCGCCAGCAGTGAGTCGGGGCTGACAGGGAGCTATGGCTACACCTTC few TRBV10-2 TRBD1 TRBJ1-2
CASRSWWEGTDTQYF TGTGCCAGCAGGTCATGGTGGGAAGGCACAGATACGCAGTATTTT . TRBV28 . TRBJ2-3
CASSLAGRNYGYTF TGCGCCAGCAGCTTGGCCGGACGGAACTATGGCTACACCTTC few TRBV5-1 . TRBJ1-2
CASSLLGWGNTEAFF TGTGCCAGCAGCTTGTTGGGTTGGGGAAACACTGAAGCTTTCTTT . TRBV5-6 . TRBJ1-1
CASSRSGFGLSTDTQYF TGTGCCAGTAGTAGAAGCGGTTTCGGGCTAAGCACAGATACGCAGTATTTT . TRBV19 . TRBJ2-3
CASSVGGRATDTQYF TGTGCCAGCAGCGTCGGCGGGAGGGCCACAGATACGCAGTATTTT . TRBV9 TRBD2 TRBJ2-3
CASSQKTRQGFDEQYF TGTGCCAGCAGCCAAAAGACGAGACAGGGGTTCGACGAGCAGTACTTC . TRBV21-1 . TRBJ2-7
CASTATSGKNEQFF TGTGCCAGCACGGCGACTAGCGGGAAGAATGAGCAGTTCTTC . TRBV6-1 TRBD2 TRBJ2-1
CASTVDANYGYTF TGTGCCAGCACCGTCGATGCTAACTATGGCTACACCTTC . TRBV9 . TRBJ1-2
CAWSRGLGNYGYTF TGTGCCTGGAGCAGAGGTCTGGGTAACTATGGCTACACCTTC . TRBV30 . TRBJ1-2
CSVGTESDTQYF TGCAGCGTTGGGACAGAATCAGATACGCAGTATTTT . TRBV29-1 . TRBJ2-3
CASSKKGESREQYF TGTGCCAGCAGCAAAAAGGGGGAGTCTCGGGAGCAGTACTTC . TRBV21-1 . TRBJ2-7
CASGLDQGYEQYF TGTGCTAGTGGTTTGGACCAGGGCTACGAGCAGTACTTC . TRBV12-5 . TRBJ2-7
CASTPREGLALSGSYNEQFF TGTGCCAGTACCCCCCGGGAGGGACTAGCGCTGAGCGGTTCCTACAATGAGCAGTTCTTC once TRBV19 TRBD2 TRBJ2-1
CASTRQTNTEAFF TGTGCCAGTACGAGACAGACCAACACTGAAGCTTTCTTT . TRBV19 . TRBJ1-1
CASSPAEITYNEQFF TGCGCCAGCAGCCCAGCGGAGATCACCTACAATGAGCAGTTCTTC . TRBV4-1 . TRBJ2-1
CASSEQYNQPQHF TGTGCCAGCAGTGAACAGTATAATCAGCCCCAGCATTTT . TRBV6-4 . TRBJ1-5
CASTMEGAHTEAFF TGTGCCAGCACCATGGAGGGGGCGCACACTGAAGCTTTCTTT . TRBV6-6 TRBD1 TRBJ1-1
CASSAGLTYEQYF TGTGCCAGCAGTGCCGGCTTAACCTACGAGCAGTACTTC . TRBV6-5 . TRBJ2-7
CASSLDGGQGKHEQYF TGTGCCAGCAGCTTAGATGGCGGACAGGGGAAGCACGAGCAGTACTTC . TRBV7-9 TRBD1 TRBJ2-7
CASVTGEATNEKLFF TGTGCCAGCGTAACAGGGGAAGCAACTAATGAAAAACTGTTTTTT . TRBV28 TRBD1 TRBJ1-4
CASSYRTGEDEQFF TGCGCCAGCAGCTATCGGACAGGGGAGGATGAGCAGTTCTTC . TRBV5-1 TRBD1 TRBJ2-1
CASNPNGGSSYEQYF TGTGCCAGCAATCCAAACGGGGGGAGCTCCTACGAGCAGTACTTC . TRBV6-5 TRBD2 TRBJ2-7
CASSQVFSPRAGGPDKNIQYF TGCGCCAGCAGCCAAGTTTTTTCCCCCCGGGCGGGAGGGCCCGACAAAAACATTCAGTACTTC once TRBV4-1 TRBD2 TRBJ2-4
CASSLPGQARSYTF TGTGCCAGCAGCTTACCGGGACAGGCGAGAAGCTACACCTTC . TRBV7-2 TRBD1 TRBJ1-2